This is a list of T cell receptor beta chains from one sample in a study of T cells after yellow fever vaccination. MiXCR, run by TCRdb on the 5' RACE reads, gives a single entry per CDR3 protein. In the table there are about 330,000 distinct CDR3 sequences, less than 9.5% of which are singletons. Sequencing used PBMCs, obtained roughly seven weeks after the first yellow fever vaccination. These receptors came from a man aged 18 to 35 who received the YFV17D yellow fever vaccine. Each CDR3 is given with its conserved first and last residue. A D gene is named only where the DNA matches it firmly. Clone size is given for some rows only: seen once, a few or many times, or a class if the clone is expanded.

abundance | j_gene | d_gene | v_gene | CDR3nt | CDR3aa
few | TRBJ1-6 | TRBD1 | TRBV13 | TGTGCCAGCAGCTTACGGCCAGGGGGGAATTCACCCCTCCACTTT | CASSLRPGGNSPLHF
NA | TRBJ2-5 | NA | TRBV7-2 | TGTGCCAGCAGCATATCCGGGACGTCTCAAGAGACCCAGTACTTC | CASSISGTSQETQYF
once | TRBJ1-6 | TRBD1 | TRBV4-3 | TGCGCCAGCAGCCTTGGGGGGACAGGGGTCCGGAATTCACCCCTCCACTTT | CASSLGGTGVRNSPLHF
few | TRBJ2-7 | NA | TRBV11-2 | TGTGCCAGCAGCTTAGTATTCAAGTGGGACGAGCAGTACTTC | CASSLVFKWDEQYF
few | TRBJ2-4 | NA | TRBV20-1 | TGCAGTGCAGCCGGAGTTAGCGGTCCCAAAAACATTCAGTACTTC | CSAAGVSGPKNIQYF
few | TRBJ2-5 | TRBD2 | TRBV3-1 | TGTGCCAGCAGCCAAGATCTAGCGGGGCGGACGGGGGAGACCCAGTACTTC | CASSQDLAGRTGETQYF
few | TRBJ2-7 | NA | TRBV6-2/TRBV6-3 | TGTGCCAGCAGTGACAGGCCCTCCTACGAGCAGTACTTC | CASSDRPSYEQYF
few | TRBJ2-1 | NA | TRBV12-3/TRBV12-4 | TGTGCCAGCAGTTTAGCGGGGCCCCTCGATGAGCAGTTCTTC | CASSLAGPLDEQFF
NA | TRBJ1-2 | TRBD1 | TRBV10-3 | TGTGCCACTCACAGGGGTGCAGGGTCCGGCTACACCTTC | CATHRGAGSGYTF
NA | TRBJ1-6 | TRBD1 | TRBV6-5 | TGTGCCAGCAGTTCCTCTCCGGGACAGGGGGCGGGGTCACCCCTCCACTTT | CASSSSPGQGAGSPLHF
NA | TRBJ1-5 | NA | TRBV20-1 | TGCAGTGCTAGGGGGGCCAACAATCAGCCCCAGCATTTT | CSARGANNQPQHF
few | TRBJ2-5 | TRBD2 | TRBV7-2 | TGTGCCAGCAGCTCCGGGACTAGTAGAGGGGAGACCCAGTACTTC | CASSSGTSRGETQYF
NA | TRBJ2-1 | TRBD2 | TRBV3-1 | TGTGCCAGCAGCCGCCCGCGGGGGAATGAGCAGTTCTTC | CASSRPRGNEQFF
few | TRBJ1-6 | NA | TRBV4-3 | TGCGCCAGCAGACACTGGTTATACTATAATTCACCCCTCCACTTT | CASRHWLYYNSPLHF
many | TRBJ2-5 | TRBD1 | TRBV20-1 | TGCAGTGCTGGACAGGGGGCTAGGGAGACCCAGTACTTC | CSAGQGARETQYF
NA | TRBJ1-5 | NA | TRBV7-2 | TGTGCCAGCAGCTTAGGGGGCAGTAATAGCAATCAGCCCCAGCATTTT | CASSLGGSNSNQPQHF
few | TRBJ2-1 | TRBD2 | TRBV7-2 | TGTGCCAGCAGATCCGGGACTAGCCCTTACAATGAGCAGTTCTTC | CASRSGTSPYNEQFF
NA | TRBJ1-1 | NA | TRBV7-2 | TGTGCCAGCAGTCTCAGACAGATGGCTGAAGCTTTCTTT | CASSLRQMAEAFF
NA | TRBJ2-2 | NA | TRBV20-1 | TGCTGTGCTCCGGGGAGGACAGGCATTAACACCGGGGAGCTGTTTTTT | CCAPGRTGINTGELFF
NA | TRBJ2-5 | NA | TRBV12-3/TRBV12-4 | TGTGCCGCGGCTAATTCAGCGGGCTGGGGAGAGACCCAGTACTTC | CAAANSAGWGETQYF
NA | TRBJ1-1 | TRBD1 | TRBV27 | TGTGCCAGCAGTTTATCAACAGGGGGGGTGACTGAAGCTTTCTTT | CASSLSTGGVTEAFF
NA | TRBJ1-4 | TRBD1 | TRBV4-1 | TGCGCCAGCAGCCAAAGGGACAGATTTTCTGCAACTAATGAAAAACTGTTTTTT | CASSQRDRFSATNEKLFF
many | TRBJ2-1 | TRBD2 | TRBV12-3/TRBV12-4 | TGTGCCAGCAGTTTAGTGGCTGGGGGGGTCGTCGGGGAGTTCTTC | CASSLVAGGVVGEFF
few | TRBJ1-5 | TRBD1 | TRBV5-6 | TGTGCCAGCAGCTTGTGGGACAGGGTATATAGCAATCAGCCCCAGCATTTT | CASSLWDRVYSNQPQHF
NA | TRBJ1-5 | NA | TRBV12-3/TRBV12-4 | TGTGCCAGCAGACCGGGCCGTAATCAGCCCCAGCATTTT | CASRPGRNQPQHF
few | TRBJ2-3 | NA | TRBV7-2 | TGTGCCAGCAGCACCCTAACCCTCTCCCCAGATACGCAGTATTTT | CASSTLTLSPDTQYF
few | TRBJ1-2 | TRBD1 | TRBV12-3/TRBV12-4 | TGTGCCAGCAGCTTCGGGGGAGGGGGCGCCTATGGCTACACCTTC | CASSFGGGGAYGYTF
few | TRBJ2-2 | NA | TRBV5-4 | TGTGCCAGCAGTCAGGACTTCGCGAACACCGGGGAGCTGTTTTTT | CASSQDFANTGELFF
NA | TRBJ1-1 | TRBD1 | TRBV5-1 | TGCGCCAGCAGCTTGGGACAGGGGGTGGGTGAAGCTTTCTTT | CASSLGQGVGEAFF
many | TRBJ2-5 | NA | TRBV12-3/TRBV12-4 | TGTGCCAGCAGTTTACGGACTGGAGCCGGGACCCAGTACTTC | CASSLRTGAGTQYF
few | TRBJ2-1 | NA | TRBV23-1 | TGCGCCAGCAGTCAATGGGGGACGGCAGCGACTGAGCAGTTCTTC | CASSQWGTAATEQFF
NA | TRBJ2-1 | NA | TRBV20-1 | TGCAGTGCTAGAACGGGCCTTGATCGGAAGGAGTTCTTC | CSARTGLDRKEFF